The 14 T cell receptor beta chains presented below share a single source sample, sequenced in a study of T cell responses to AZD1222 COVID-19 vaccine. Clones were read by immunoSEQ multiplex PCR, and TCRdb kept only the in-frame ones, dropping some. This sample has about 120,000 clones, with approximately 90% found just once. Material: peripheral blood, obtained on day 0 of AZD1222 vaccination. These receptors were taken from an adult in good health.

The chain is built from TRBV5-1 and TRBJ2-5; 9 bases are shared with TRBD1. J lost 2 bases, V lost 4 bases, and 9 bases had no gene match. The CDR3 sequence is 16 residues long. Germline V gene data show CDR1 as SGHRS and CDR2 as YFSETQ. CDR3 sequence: CASSPIPGQGQETQYF. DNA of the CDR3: TGCGCCAGCAGCCCTATACCGGGACAGGGACAAGAGACCCAGTACTTC.

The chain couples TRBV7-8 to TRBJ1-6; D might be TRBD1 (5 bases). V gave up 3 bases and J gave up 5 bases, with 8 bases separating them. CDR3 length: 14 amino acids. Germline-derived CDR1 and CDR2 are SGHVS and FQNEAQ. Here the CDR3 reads CASSFRQNNSPLHF. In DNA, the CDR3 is TGTGCCAGCAGCTTTCGACAGAATAATTCACCCCTCCACTTT.

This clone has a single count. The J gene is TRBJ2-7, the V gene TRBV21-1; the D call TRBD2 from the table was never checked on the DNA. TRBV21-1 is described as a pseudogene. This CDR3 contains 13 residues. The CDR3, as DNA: TGTGCCAGCAGCTCGGGGGGGGGCTACGAGCAGTACTTC. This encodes CASSSGGGYEQYF.

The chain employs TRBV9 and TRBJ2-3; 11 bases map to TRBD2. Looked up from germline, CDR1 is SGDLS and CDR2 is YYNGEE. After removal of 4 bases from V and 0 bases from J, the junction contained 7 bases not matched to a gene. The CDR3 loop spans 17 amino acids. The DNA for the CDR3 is TGTGCCAGCAGCCCTAGACTAGCGGGGCTGAGCACAGATACGCAGTATTTT. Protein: CASSPRLAGLSTDTQYF. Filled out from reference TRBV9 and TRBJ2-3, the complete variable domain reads DSGVTQTPKHLITATGQRVTLRCSPRSGDLSVYWYQQSLDQGLQFLIQYYNGEERAKGNILERFSAQQFPDLHSELNLSSLELGDSALYFCASSPRLAGLSTDTQYFGPGTRLTVL.

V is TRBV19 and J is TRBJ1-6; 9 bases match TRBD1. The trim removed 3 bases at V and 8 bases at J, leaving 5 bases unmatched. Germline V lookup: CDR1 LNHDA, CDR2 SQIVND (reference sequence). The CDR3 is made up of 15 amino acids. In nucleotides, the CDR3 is TGTGCCAGTAGTATCCAGGGACAGGGAGATTCACCCCTCCACTTT. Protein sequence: CASSIQGQGDSPLHF.

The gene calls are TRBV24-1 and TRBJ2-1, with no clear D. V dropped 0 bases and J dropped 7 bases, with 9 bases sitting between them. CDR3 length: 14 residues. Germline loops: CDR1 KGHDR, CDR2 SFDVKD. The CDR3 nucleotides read TGTGCCACCAGTGATTTGCAGGATGGGAATGAGCAGTTCTTC. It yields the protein CATSDLQDGNEQFF.

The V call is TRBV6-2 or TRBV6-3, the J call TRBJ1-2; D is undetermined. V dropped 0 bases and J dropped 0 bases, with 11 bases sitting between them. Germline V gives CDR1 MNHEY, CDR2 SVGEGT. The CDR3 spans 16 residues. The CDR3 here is CASSYSGRPTNYGYTF. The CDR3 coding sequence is TGTGCCAGCAGTTACTCTGGCCGACCTACTAACTATGGCTACACCTTC.

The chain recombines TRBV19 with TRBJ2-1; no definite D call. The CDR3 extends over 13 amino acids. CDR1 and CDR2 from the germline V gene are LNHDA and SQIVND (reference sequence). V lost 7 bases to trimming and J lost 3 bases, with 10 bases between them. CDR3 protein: CASTSAVYNEQFF. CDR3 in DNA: TGTGCCAGTACCTCTGCAGTCTACAATGAGCAGTTCTTC.

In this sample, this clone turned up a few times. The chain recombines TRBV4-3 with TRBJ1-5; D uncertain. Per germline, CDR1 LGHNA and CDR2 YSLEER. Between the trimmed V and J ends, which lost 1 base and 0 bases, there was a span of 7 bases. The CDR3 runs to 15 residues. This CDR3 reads CASSQGHFSNQPQHF. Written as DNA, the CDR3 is TGCGCCAGCAGCCAAGGACATTTTAGCAATCAGCCCCAGCATTTT.

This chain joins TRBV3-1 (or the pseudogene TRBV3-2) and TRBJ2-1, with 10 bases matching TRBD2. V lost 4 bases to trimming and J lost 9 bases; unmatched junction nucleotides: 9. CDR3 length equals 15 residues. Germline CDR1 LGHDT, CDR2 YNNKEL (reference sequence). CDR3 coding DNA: TGTGCCAGCAGCCCCGGCATAGCGGGGGGTAGTGAGCAGTTCTTC. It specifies CASSPGIAGGSEQFF.

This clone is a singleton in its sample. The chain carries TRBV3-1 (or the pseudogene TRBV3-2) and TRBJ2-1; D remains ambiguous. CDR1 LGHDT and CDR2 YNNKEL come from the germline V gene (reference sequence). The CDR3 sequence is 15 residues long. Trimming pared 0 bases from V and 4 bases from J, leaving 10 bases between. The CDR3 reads CASSQDSAEYNEQFF. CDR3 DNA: TGTGCCAGCAGCCAAGATTCCGCAGAATACAATGAGCAGTTCTTC.

In nucleotides, the CDR3 is TGTGCCAGCAGTTTATTTCTGGGGTGGGGCTACACCTTC. Protein: CASSLFLGWGYTF. The chain uses TRBV12-3 or TRBV12-4 and TRBJ1-2, with D unclear. Trimming stripped 2 bases from V and 8 bases from J, with 12 bases between. The CDR3 has 13 residues.

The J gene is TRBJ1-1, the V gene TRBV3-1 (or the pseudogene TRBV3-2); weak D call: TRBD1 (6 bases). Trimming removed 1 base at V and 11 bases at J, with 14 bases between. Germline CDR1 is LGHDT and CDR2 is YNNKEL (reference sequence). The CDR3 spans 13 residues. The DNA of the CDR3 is TGTGCCAGCAGCCAAGTGGGGCGGGGGGCGGCTTTCTTT. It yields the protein CASSQVGRGAAFF.

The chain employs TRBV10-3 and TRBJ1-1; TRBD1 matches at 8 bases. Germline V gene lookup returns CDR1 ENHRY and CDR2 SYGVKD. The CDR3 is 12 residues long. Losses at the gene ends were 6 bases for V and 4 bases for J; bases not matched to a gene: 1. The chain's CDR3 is CAIRTGATEAFF. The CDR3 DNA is TGTGCCATCAGGACAGGGGCCACTGAAGCTTTCTTT.